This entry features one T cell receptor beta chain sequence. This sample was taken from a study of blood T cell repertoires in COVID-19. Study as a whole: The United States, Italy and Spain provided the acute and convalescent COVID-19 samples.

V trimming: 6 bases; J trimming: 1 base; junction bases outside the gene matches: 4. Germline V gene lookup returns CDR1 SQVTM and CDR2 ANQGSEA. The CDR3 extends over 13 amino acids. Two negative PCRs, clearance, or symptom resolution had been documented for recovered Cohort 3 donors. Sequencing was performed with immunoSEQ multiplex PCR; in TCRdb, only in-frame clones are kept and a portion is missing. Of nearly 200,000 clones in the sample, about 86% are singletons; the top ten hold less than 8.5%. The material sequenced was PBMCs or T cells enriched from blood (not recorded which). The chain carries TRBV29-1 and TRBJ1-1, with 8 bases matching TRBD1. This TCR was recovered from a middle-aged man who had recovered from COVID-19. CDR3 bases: TGCAGCGTCCCCGGGACAGGGAACACTGAAGCTTTCTTT. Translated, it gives CSVPGTGNTEAFF. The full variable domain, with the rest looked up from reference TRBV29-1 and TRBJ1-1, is SAVISQKPSRDICQRGTSLTIQCQVDSQVTMMFWYRQQPGQSLTLIATANQGSEATYESGFVIDKFPISRPNLTFSTLTVSNMSPEDSSIYLCSVPGTGNTEAFFGQGTRLTVV.